Listed here are 8 T cell receptor beta chains from one sample, sequenced in a study of cytomegalovirus exposure and HLA in healthy donors. Measured with immunoSEQ multiplex PCR; TCRdb has only the in-frame clones, and not every one. The sample records about 120,000 clones, roughly 95% being singletons. Sample: PBMCs. The receptors here all came from a man aged 18 to 29 in good health and CMV-seronegative.

This chain's CDR3 is CASSRGSGEGNQPQHF. In nucleotides, the CDR3 is TGCGCCAGCAGCAGAGGGTCGGGAGAAGGCAATCAGCCCCAGCATTTT. The chain employs TRBV5-1 and TRBJ1-5; no clear D. In germline, CDR1 is SGHRS, CDR2 YFSETQ. This CDR3 region has 16 residues. With 4 bases removed from V and 2 bases from J, the gap between germline ends came to 16 bases.

The chain combines TRBV27 with TRBJ1-4; perhaps TRBD1 as D (5 bases). Trimming removed 6 bases at V and 1 base at J, with 21 bases between. CDR3 length equals 18 residues. Per the germline V gene, CDR1 is MNHEY and CDR2 is SMNVEV (reference sequence). The CDR3: CASSPSFRGGGTNEKLFF. DNA for the CDR3: TGTGCCAGCAGCCCCAGTTTTCGGGGCGGGGGAACTAATGAAAAACTGTTTTTT.

The chain carries TRBV30 and TRBJ2-7; TRBD2 matches at 14 bases. CDR1 and CDR2 (germline): GTSNPN, SVGIG (reference sequence). This CDR3 spans 15 amino acids. J lost 6 bases, V lost 2 bases, and 6 bases had no gene match. CDR3 protein: CAWSRGLAGGSEQYF. The DNA for the CDR3 is TGTGCCTGGAGTCGAGGACTAGCGGGAGGCTCCGAGCAGTACTTC.

The chain recombines TRBV29-1 with TRBJ2-2; D may be TRBD2 (5 bases). V lost 5 bases and J lost 5, with 18 bases in between. CDR3 length equals 15 residues. Germline V lookup: CDR1 SQVTM, CDR2 ANQGSEA. The CDR3 is CSVYRGPGNTGELFF. CDR3 nucleotides: TGCAGCGTTTACCGAGGGCCAGGAAATACCGGGGAGCTGTTTTTT.

The chain links TRBV5-6 to TRBJ1-1, with D possibly matching TRBD1 (5 bases). Trimming cost V 5 bases and J 3 bases, with 23 bases left between them. Germline-derived CDR1 and CDR2 are SGHDT and YYEEEE. This CDR3 contains 17 residues. The CDR3 DNA is TGTGCCAGCAGTTTCTACGGACTGGGGAGGGGATACACTGAAGCTTTCTTT. This sequence encodes CASSFYGLGRGYTEAFF.

This clone has just one count. The gene calls are TRBV7-2 and TRBJ2-7, with D perhaps matching TRBD1 (6 bases). Between the trimmed V and J ends, which lost 7 bases and 7 bases, there was a span of 23 bases. Germline CDR1 is SGHTA and CDR2 is FQGNSA. The CDR3 is 15 amino acids. CDR3 region: CASTPSHQGLMEQYF. The CDR3 coding sequence is TGTGCCAGCACCCCCTCGCACCAGGGGCTAATGGAGCAGTACTTC.

The V call is TRBV13, the J call TRBJ2-1; 13 positions agree with TRBD2. The CDR3 length is 15 residues. The germline V gene has CDR1 PRHDT and CDR2 FYEKMQ (reference sequence). The junction had 7 bases not matched to a gene; V was cut back by 5 bases and J by 9 bases. CDR3 nucleotides: TGTGCCAGCAGCGTGGGGACTAGCGGGATAGGTGAGCAGTTCTTC. Translated, it gives CASSVGTSGIGEQFF.

The chain carries TRBV18 and TRBJ2-7; D is perhaps TRBD2 (6 bases). This CDR3 has 14 residues. V was trimmed by 3 bases and J by 3 bases, leaving 12 bases between them. Germline V lookup: CDR1 KGHSH, CDR2 LQKENI. The CDR3 loop is CASSPAGTFYEQYF. For the CDR3, the DNA is TGTGCCAGCTCACCTGCTGGGACTTTCTACGAGCAGTACTTC.